A selection of T cell receptor beta chains follows, all from one sample in a study of T cell responses to AZD1222 COVID-19 vaccine. The repertoire was sequenced with immunoSEQ multiplex PCR; TCRdb's copy has only in-frame clones and lacks some. Among 95,000 or so clones listed, 80% to 95% were seen once. The specimen comprised peripheral blood, sampled 28 days after the second AZD1222 dose. The receptors were sampled from an adult who received the AZD1222 COVID-19 vaccine. CDR3s include the opening cysteine and the closing phenylalanine or tryptophan. D genes are given only for firm matches. Clone size appears in some rows only: once, few, many, or a class for an expanded clone.

clone_size | j_call | v_call | d_call | cdr3_nt | cdr3_aa
. | TRBJ1-1 | TRBV6-5 | . | TGTGCCAGCAGGAGCGGGCCATCCGGAGCTGAAGCTTTCTTT | CASRSGPSGAEAFF
. | TRBJ2-6 | TRBV6-5 | . | TGTGCCAGCAATCCCCGGACTACTGGGGCCAACGTCCTGACTTTC | CASNPRTTGANVLTF
. | TRBJ2-3 | TRBV5-1 | . | TGCGCCAGCAGCTTGTCTGGGGGGACGCAGTATTTT | CASSLSGGTQYF
. | TRBJ2-1 | TRBV19 | . | TGTGCCAGTAGTATAGGCCCTTGGGCAGAGAGCTCCTACAATGAGCAGTTCTTC | CASSIGPWAESSYNEQFF
once | TRBJ1-1 | TRBV19 | . | TGTGCCAGTAGTCCGCGCCGGGAGGGGGAAGCTTTCTTT | CASSPRREGEAFF
. | TRBJ2-3 | TRBV7-9 | . | TGTGCCAGCAGCTTATTAGTGGGTACGCAGTATTTT | CASSLLVGTQYF
once | TRBJ1-6 | TRBV4-3 | . | TGCGCCAGCAGCCCATCGGGCAGTTCAAATTCACCCCTCCACTTT | CASSPSGSSNSPLHF
. | TRBJ2-7 | TRBV27 | . | TGTGCCAGCAGTAGACAGGCGCCCAACTACAACTTGCAGCAGTACTTC | CASSRQAPNYNLQQYF
. | TRBJ2-1 | TRBV5-1 | TRBD1 | TGCGCAACCTCCCCGGGACAGGGCTACAATGAGCAGTTCTTC | CATSPGQGYNEQFF
. | TRBJ2-1 | TRBV19 | . | TGTGCCAGTAGTATGCGGCAGCCCCGGAATGAGCAGTTCTTC | CASSMRQPRNEQFF
. | TRBJ1-3 | TRBV9 | . | TGTGCCAGCAGCGTAGACCCAGGTACCTCTGGAAACACCATATATTTT | CASSVDPGTSGNTIYF
. | TRBJ1-1 | TRBV11-2 | . | TGTGCCAGCAGCTTGAAAGCCAACACTGAAGCTTTCTTT | CASSLKANTEAFF
few | TRBJ2-2 | TRBV28 | TRBD2 | TGTGCCAGCAGTTTAGGACTAGCGGGACCTACCGGGGAGCTGTTTTTT | CASSLGLAGPTGELFF
. | TRBJ1-2 | TRBV6-5 | TRBD1 | TGTGCCAGCAGTTACTCGTTCCAGGGGGCCGGAAGCTACACCTTC | CASSYSFQGAGSYTF
once | TRBJ2-1 | TRBV6-2/TRBV6-3 | TRBD1 | TGTGCCAGCAGCCGTATCGACAGGGGGGGCTACAATGAGCAGTTCTTC | CASSRIDRGGYNEQFF
. | TRBJ2-1 | TRBV7-2 | TRBD1 | TGTGCCAGCAGCCGCCCGGGACAGTTTTACAATGAGCAGTTCTTC | CASSRPGQFYNEQFF
once | TRBJ1-5 | TRBV2 | TRBD1 | TGTGCCAGCAGTGGGACAGGGGAAAATCAGCCCCAGCATTTT | CASSGTGENQPQHF
. | TRBJ2-5 | TRBV5-5 | . | TGTGCCAGCAGCCTAACGGGGTACAACAGGGTAATGGAGACCCAGTACTTC | CASSLTGYNRVMETQYF
. | TRBJ1-4 | TRBV5-1 | TRBD1 | TGCGCCAGCAGCTTGGGGATTGTCCAGGGGGAAGGACTGTTTTTT | CASSLGIVQGEGLFF
. | TRBJ2-1 | TRBV7-8 | . | TGTGCCAGCAGCTTAGAGGGGGGACCCTACAATGAGCAGTTCTTC | CASSLEGGPYNEQFF
once | TRBJ2-5 | TRBV4-3 | . | TGCGCCAGCAGCCTCAACGCGGGGGAGACCCAGTACTTC | CASSLNAGETQYF
. | TRBJ2-7 | TRBV28 | . | TGTGCCACTGGGCGTCAAAGCTACGAGCAGTACTTC | CATGRQSYEQYF
. | TRBJ1-1 | TRBV29-1 | . | TGCAGCGTTGAAACAGGGATGAACACTGAAGCTTTCTTT | CSVETGMNTEAFF
. | TRBJ2-2 | TRBV5-1 | TRBD2 | TGCGCCAGCAGATTGGCGCTAGCGGGAGTACCCGGGGAGCTGTTTTTT | CASRLALAGVPGELFF
. | TRBJ2-7 | TRBV11-2 | . | TGTGCCAGCAGCTTAGAAGTCCCCTACGAGCAGTACTTC | CASSLEVPYEQYF
. | TRBJ1-5 | TRBV7-8 | TRBD1 | TGTGCCAGCAGCTTAGGCCCACAGGGGCCGGGTCAGCCCCAGCATTTT | CASSLGPQGPGQPQHF
. | TRBJ2-4 | TRBV4-1 | . | TGCGCCAGCAGCCCCGGTGCGGCTCAGGGAGCCAAAAACATTCAGTACTTC | CASSPGAAQGAKNIQYF
. | TRBJ2-7 | TRBV13 | TRBD1 | TGTGCCAGCAGCTTATGGGACAGGGCTTACGAGCAGTACTTC | CASSLWDRAYEQYF
. | TRBJ1-3 | TRBV28 | . | TGTGCCAGCAGTCGGACAGTGGTCGGAAACACCATATATTTT | CASSRTVVGNTIYF
. | TRBJ2-7 | TRBV28 | . | TGTGCCAGCAGGCCGGGGTCGGGCCCCTACGAGCAGTACTTC | CASRPGSGPYEQYF